The 23 T cell receptor beta chains below were found in one sample sequenced in a study of neurological immune-mediated disorders. TCRdb reprocessed the 5' RACE reads with MiXCR, giving one entry per CDR3 protein. The data hold 40,000 to 45,000 distinct CDR3 sequences, with roughly an eighth observed a single time. The specimen sequenced was PBMCs. All receptors derive from a female donor in good health.

This clonotype was counted at least ten times. This chain joins TRBV3-1 and TRBJ1-1, with TRBD1 matching 7 bases. Germline CDR1 reads LGHDT; CDR2 reads YNNKEL (reference sequence). This CDR3 region has 16 residues. Germline trimming cut 2 bases from V and 3 bases from J; bases unmatched to any gene: 9. CDR3 in DNA: TGTGCCAGCAGCCAAAACCATAGGGGGCTGGACACTGAAGCTTTCTTT. It codes for CASSQNHRGLDTEAFF.

This clonotype has ten or more counts. The CDR3 DNA reads TGCGCCAGCGGGGGACAGGCAGGGGACTATGGCTACACCTTC. Translation gives CASGGQAGDYGYTF. J is TRBJ1-2 and V is TRBV5-1; TRBD1 matches at 8 bases. This CDR3 contains 14 residues. Germline values: CDR1 SGHRS, CDR2 YFSETQ. Unmatched junction bases numbered 8, after V lost 7 bases and J lost 3 bases.

There are many counts of this clonotype. The V call is TRBV5-1, the J call TRBJ1-2; perhaps TRBD1 as D (5 bases). Deletions cut 0 bases from V and 1 base from J, with 10 bases between. The germline CDR1 and CDR2 sequences are SGHRS and YFSETQ. The CDR3 spans 15 residues. The CDR3 region has the DNA TGCGCCAGCAGCTTGGAAGCAGGGAGTAACTATGGCTACACCTTC. Translation gives CASSLEAGSNYGYTF.

This clonotype came up many times. The V call is TRBV5-6, the J call TRBJ1-1, with TRBD1 matching over 7 bases. The CDR3 has 16 residues. The J segment lost 1 base and the V segment lost 0 bases, leaving 6 bases of the junction unmatched. Germline CDR1 SGHDT, CDR2 YYEEEE. CDR3 in amino acids: CASSLETGWKNTEAFF. In DNA form, the CDR3 reads TGTGCCAGCAGCTTGGAGACAGGGTGGAAGAACACTGAAGCTTTCTTT.

This clonotype was counted many times. The chain has TRBV5-6 and TRBJ1-1, with 12 bases identical to TRBD1. This CDR3 has 14 amino acids. Losses at the gene ends were 0 bases for V and 11 bases for J; bases not matched to a gene: 5. CDR1 and CDR2 (germline): SGHDT, YYEEEE. CDR3 nucleotides: TGTGCCAGCAGCTTGGTTACGGGACAGGGGGCGGCTTTCTTT. As protein: CASSLVTGQGAAFF.

This clonotype was found many times. The chain links TRBV29-1 to TRBJ1-4; D not certain. Trimming stripped 1 base from V and 5 bases from J, with 8 bases between. CDR1 is SQVTM, CDR2 ANQGSEA, per germline. This CDR3 has 13 residues. In nucleotides, the CDR3 is TGCAGCGTTGAAGGAGACGGGAATGAAAAACTGTTTTTT. This sequence encodes CSVEGDGNEKLFF.

This clonotype was seen a few times. The rearrangement links TRBV5-1 to TRBJ2-1; 7 bases are a match to TRBD2. There are 16 residues in the CDR3. Germline-derived CDR1 and CDR2 are SGHRS and YFSETQ. After removal of 0 bases from V and 1 base from J, the junction contained 4 bases not matched to a gene. The CDR3 DNA sequence: TGCGCCAGCAGCTTGGAGTTTAGCGGGTCCTACAATGAGCAGTTCTTC. The encoded protein is CASSLEFSGSYNEQFF.

There are many counts of this clonotype. The chain employs TRBV6-6 and TRBJ1-1; D is uncertain. There are 15 residues in the CDR3. The V end lost 4 bases, the J end lost 4 bases, and 16 bases lay between the germline ends. Germline V gives CDR1 MNHNY, CDR2 SVGAGI (reference sequence). CDR3 amino acids: CASSSTKRVGTEAFF. The DNA of the CDR3 is TGTGCCAGCAGTTCTACTAAACGGGTCGGCACTGAAGCTTTCTTT.

This clonotype appeared many times. This chain uses TRBV20-1 with TRBJ1-5; D gene ambiguous. Germline assignment: CDR1 DFQATT and CDR2 SNEGSKA (reference sequence). The CDR3 contains 15 residues. The V end lost 2 bases, the J end lost 4 bases, and 15 bases lay between the germline ends. As DNA, the CDR3 is TGCAGTGCTAGAACGGCATTAGGGCAGAATCAGCCCCAGCATTTT. It codes for CSARTALGQNQPQHF.

There are many counts of this clonotype. The chain recombines TRBV29-1 with TRBJ2-7; 9 bases agree with TRBD1. The junction had 12 bases not matched to a gene; V was cut back by 6 bases and J by 6 bases. CDR1 SQVTM and CDR2 ANQGSEA come from the germline V gene. The CDR3 totals 14 residues. The CDR3 sequence is CSVAWGTGSREQYF. CDR3 bases: TGCAGCGTCGCTTGGGGGACAGGGAGTCGCGAGCAGTACTTC.

This clonotype was found a few times. This chain connects TRBV5-1 to TRBJ1-3, with a weak D call TRBD1 (5 bases). Germline V lookup: CDR1 SGHRS, CDR2 YFSETQ. The germline V and J ends were trimmed by 4 bases and 2 bases, with 10 bases remaining between them. The CDR3 spans 14 residues. CDR3 residues: CASSPGSAGNTIYF. The CDR3, as DNA: TGCGCCAGCAGCCCAGGGTCGGCTGGAAACACCATATATTTT.

The chain has TRBV12-5 and TRBJ1-4; D call uncertain. Germline CDR1 LGHNT, CDR2 FRNRAP. The CDR3 has 14 amino acids. V was pared by 1 base and J by 7 bases, with 10 bases between. Here the CDR3 DNA reads TGTGCTAGTGGTTTGGGGGCCTGGGGTGAAAAACTGTTTTTT. Translation: CASGLGAWGEKLFF.

This clonotype showed up many times. The chain joins TRBV5-1 to TRBJ1-1; the match to TRBD1 covers 11 bases. Germline V gene lookup returns CDR1 SGHRS and CDR2 YFSETQ. The trim removed 7 bases at V and 3 bases at J, leaving 8 bases unmatched. The CDR3 covers 15 residues. The CDR3 loop is CASSRTGGADTEAFF. DNA for the CDR3: TGCGCCAGCTCACGGACAGGGGGCGCGGACACTGAAGCTTTCTTT.

J is TRBJ2-1 and V is TRBV5-1; D may be TRBD1 (5 bases). In germline, CDR1 is SGHRS, CDR2 YFSETQ. This CDR3 comprises 15 residues. V lost 0 bases and J 7 bases, leaving 14 bases between the germline ends. In DNA form, the CDR3 reads TGCGCCAGCAGCTTGGGACAGCGCTCTAAAAATGAGCAGTTCTTC. Amino acids: CASSLGQRSKNEQFF.

This clonotype was found many times. The J gene is TRBJ2-7, the V gene TRBV5-1; 7 nucleotides agree with TRBD1. V lost 4 bases and J lost 1; bases outside the gene matches: 8. This CDR3 has 15 amino acids. Germline values: CDR1 SGHRS, CDR2 YFSETQ. The CDR3 DNA sequence: TGCGCCAGCAGCCAGGGACAGAGTCTTTCCTACGAGCAGTACTTC. It translates to CASSQGQSLSYEQYF.

This clonotype was found many times. The genes are TRBV6-5 and TRBJ2-4, with 8 positions matching TRBD1. The germline gives CDR1 MNHEY, CDR2 SVGAGI. The CDR3 is 15 residues long. V shed 0 bases and J 5 bases; nucleotides not matched to a gene: 3. This CDR3 is CASSYSWTGQNIQYF. CDR3 DNA sequence: TGTGCCAGCAGTTACTCCTGGACAGGGCAAAACATTCAGTACTTC.

This clonotype was observed many times. V gene TRBV12-3 or TRBV12-4 combines with J gene TRBJ1-5, with a tentative D call TRBD1 (5 bases). This CDR3 region has 13 residues. Trimming stripped 6 bases from V and 5 bases from J, with 11 bases between. The CDR3 DNA reads TGTGCCAGCAGCCAGGGAGAGGATCAGCCCCAGCATTTT. Its translation is CASSQGEDQPQHF.

This clonotype was seen once. DNA of the CDR3: TGCAGTGCCACTACTGGACAGGGGAAGACAGATACGCAGTATTTT. Protein: CSATTGQGKTDTQYF. V is TRBV20-1 and J is TRBJ2-3; 9 nucleotides agree with TRBD1. Looked up from germline, CDR1 is DFQATT and CDR2 is SNEGSKA (reference sequence). CDR3 length: 15 residues. J lost 3 bases, V lost 6 bases, and 10 bases had no gene match.

The V call is TRBV30, the J call TRBJ1-2; a possible D gene is TRBD1 (5 bases). Trimming took off 3 bases at V and 5 bases at J, with 16 bases between the two ends. This CDR3 contains 14 residues. Germline V CDR1 and CDR2: GTSNPN, SVGIG (reference sequence). CDR3 sequence reads: CAWRGSGAVYGYTF. The CDR3 region has the DNA TGTGCCTGGAGAGGGAGCGGGGCCGTATATGGCTACACCTTC. Full variable domain (outside the CDR3, taken from reference TRBV30 and TRBJ1-2): SQTIHQWPATLVQPVGSPLSLECTVEGTSNPNLYWYRQAAGRGLQLLFYSVGIGQISSEVPQNLSASRPQDRQFILSSKKLLLSDSGFYLCAWRGSGAVYGYTFGSGTRLTVV.

This clonotype came up many times. The rearrangement joins TRBV5-1 to TRBJ1-2; D unclear. The CDR3 covers 13 residues. The ends were cut back, 4 bases at V and 13 bases at J, with 20 bases in the middle. Germline CDR1 SGHRS, CDR2 YFSETQ. The CDR3 protein is CASSPGINPRLTF. Here the CDR3 DNA reads TGCGCCAGCAGCCCCGGTATTAACCCTAGACTCACCTTC.

This clonotype was observed many times. The chain has TRBV12-3 or TRBV12-4 and TRBJ2-5, with 12 positions matching TRBD2. This CDR3 region has 15 residues. V lost 6 bases, J lost 1 base, and 3 bases stayed unmatched. The DNA of the CDR3 is TGTGCCAGCAGGATGACTAGCGGGGGCCAAGAGACCCAGTACTTC. Its protein product is CASRMTSGGQETQYF.

This clonotype occurred many times. This chain joins TRBV20-1 and TRBJ1-3, with D uncertain. V gave up 1 base and J gave up 0 bases, with 10 bases separating them. The CDR3 is 15 residues long. The germline V gene has CDR1 DFQATT and CDR2 SNEGSKA (reference sequence). The CDR3 DNA sequence: TGCAGTGCTAGAGGGGAACGGATCTCTGGAAACACCATATATTTT. It codes for CSARGERISGNTIYF.

This clonotype showed up many times. The chain links TRBV5-1 to TRBJ2-2; D is uncertain. V lost 5 bases and J 1 base, leaving 9 bases between the germline ends. The V gene's germline CDR1 is SGHRS and CDR2 YFSETQ. The CDR3 covers 14 residues. The CDR3 coding sequence is TGCGCCAGCAGTCCTGACCTGAACACCGGGGAGCTGTTTTTT. Translation: CASSPDLNTGELFF.